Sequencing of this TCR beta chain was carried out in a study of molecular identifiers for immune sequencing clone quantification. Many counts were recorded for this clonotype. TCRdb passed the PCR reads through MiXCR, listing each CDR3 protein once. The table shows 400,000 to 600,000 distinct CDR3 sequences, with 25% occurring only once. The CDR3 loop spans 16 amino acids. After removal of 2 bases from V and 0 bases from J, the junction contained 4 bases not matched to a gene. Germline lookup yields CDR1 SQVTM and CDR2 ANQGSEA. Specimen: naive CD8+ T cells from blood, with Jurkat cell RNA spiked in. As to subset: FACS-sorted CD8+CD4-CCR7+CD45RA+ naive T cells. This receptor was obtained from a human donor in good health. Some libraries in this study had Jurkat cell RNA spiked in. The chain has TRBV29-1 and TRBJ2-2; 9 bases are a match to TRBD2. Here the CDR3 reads CSVELSGRPNTGELFF. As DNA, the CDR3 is TGCAGCGTTGAATTGAGCGGGAGGCCGAACACCGGGGAGCTGTTTTTT.